This TCR beta chain emerged from a study of T cell repertoires in cytomegalovirus infection. General study findings and limits: There were carriers of CMV plus the relevant HLA, and cumulative public TCR beta family frequency identified them. HLA-C-restricted CMV-specific TCR beta clonotypes prevailed in the ex vivo response.

TCRdb ran MiXCR on the reads and lists one entry per CDR3 protein. The repertoire has 600,000 to 700,000 distinct CDR3 sequences, about 33% of them found once; the top ten carry approximately 18%. This CDR3 is 15 amino acids long. V lost 1 base and J lost 3; bases outside the gene matches: 3. The germline V gene encodes CDR1 MNHEY and CDR2 SMNVEV (reference sequence). Turning to this clonotype: Its antigen remains unidentified.

The gene calls are TRBV27 and TRBJ2-1, with 7 bases identical to TRBD1. The starting material was cultured PBMCs, obtained from culture after CMV antigen stimulation. The sequence was obtained from a human donor in good health (CMV status not recorded). Some clones in this sample may be carry-over from other donors' samples. CDR3 residues: CASSLYRGGYNEQFF. CDR3 nucleotides: TGTGCCAGCAGTTTATACAGGGGTGGCTACAATGAGCAGTTCTTC.